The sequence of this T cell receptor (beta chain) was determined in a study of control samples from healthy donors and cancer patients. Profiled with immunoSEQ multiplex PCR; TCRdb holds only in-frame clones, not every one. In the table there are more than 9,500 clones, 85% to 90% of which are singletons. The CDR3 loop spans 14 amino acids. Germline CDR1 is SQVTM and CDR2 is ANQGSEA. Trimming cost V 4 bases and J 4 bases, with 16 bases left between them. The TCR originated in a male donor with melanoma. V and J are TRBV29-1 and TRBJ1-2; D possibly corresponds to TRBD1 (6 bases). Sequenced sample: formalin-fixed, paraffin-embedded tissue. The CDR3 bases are TGCAGCGTTGCTCTAGATGGGGGCGGCTATGGCTACACCTTC. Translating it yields CSVALDGGGYGYTF. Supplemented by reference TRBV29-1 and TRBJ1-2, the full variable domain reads SAVISQKPSRDICQRGTSLTIQCQVDSQVTMMFWYRQQPGQSLTLIATANQGSEATYESGFVIDKFPISRPNLTFSTLTVSNMSPEDSSIYLCSVALDGGGYGYTFGSGTRLTVV.